This T cell receptor beta chain was captured by sequencing in a study of blood T cell repertoires in COVID-19. The CDR3 is 16 amino acids. Trimming pared 1 base from V and 3 bases from J, leaving 15 bases between. Germline lookup yields CDR1 SGHTA and CDR2 FQGNSA. Method: immunoSEQ multiplex PCR; TCRdb's copy keeps in-frame clones and lacks some. The data contain tens of thousands of clones, over 80% of them singletons. The chain couples TRBV7-2 to TRBJ1-1; D not resolved. The clonotype comes from a woman older than 75 with active or convalescent COVID-19. Material for sequencing was peripheral blood. The CDR3 spells CASSLGVGSRDTEAFF. CDR3 nucleotide sequence: TGTGCCAGCAGCTTAGGGGTGGGGAGTCGCGACACTGAAGCTTTCTTT.